The 22 T cell receptor beta chains below all came from one sample that was sequenced in a study of T-cell memory formation after mild COVID-19. Each CDR3 protein is one row after TCRdb ran MiXCR on the 5' RACE reads. The data contain around 320,000 distinct CDR3 sequences, approximately 19% of them singletons. The sample taken for sequencing was PBMCs or a T cell subset sorted from them (not recorded which). Receptors were obtained from a man aged 18 to 29 who had mild COVID-19 (a few samples of this study predate the infection). Cell type and time point are not known.

This clonotype showed up just a few times. This rearrangement joins TRBV10-3 to TRBJ2-3; D unresolved. The V and J ends lost 2 bases and 8 bases respectively, with 17 bases between them. This CDR3 has 15 residues. CDR1 is ENHRY, CDR2 SYGVKD, per germline. This chain's CDR3 is CAISEDPRAGGTQYF. CDR3 nucleotides: TGTGCCATCAGTGAGGACCCTAGGGCCGGCGGTACGCAGTATTTT.

This clonotype has more than one count but fewer than ten. V is TRBV20-1 and J is TRBJ2-6, with TRBD2 matching 9 bases. Germline lookup yields CDR1 DFQATT and CDR2 SNEGSKA (reference sequence). V lost 6 bases to trimming and J lost 0 bases; unmatched junction nucleotides: 6. The CDR3 contains 16 residues. CDR3 sequence reads: CSALSSGASGANVLTF. The CDR3, as DNA: TGCAGTGCCCTCTCTAGCGGGGCCTCTGGGGCCAACGTCCTGACTTTC.

The chain has TRBV10-3 and TRBJ1-1; D is unresolved. The CDR3 length is 11 residues. Trimming took off 2 bases at V and 6 bases at J, with 4 bases between the two ends. Per the germline V gene, CDR1 is ENHRY and CDR2 is SYGVKD. DNA for the CDR3: TGTGCCATCAGTGAGCCTCCTGAAGCTTTCTTT. Amino acids: CAISEPPEAFF.

This clonotype was seen at least ten times. The rearrangement uses TRBV4-1 and TRBJ1-6; D is perhaps TRBD1 (5 bases). The CDR3 is made up of 19 amino acids. The V end lost 0 bases, the J end lost 0 bases, and 15 bases lay between the germline ends. Germline V gene lookup returns CDR1 MGHRA and CDR2 YSYEKL. The CDR3 DNA reads as TGCGCCAGCAGCCAAGATGATCGGGGGTTTAGCTCCTATAATTCACCCCTCCACTTT. Translation: CASSQDDRGFSSYNSPLHF.

There are many counts of this clonotype. The chain uses TRBV28 and TRBJ1-2; possibly TRBD1 for D (6 bases). V was pared by 6 bases and J by 5 bases, with 16 bases between. CDR3 length equals 14 residues. The germline CDR1 and CDR2 sequences are MDHEN and SYDVKM. The CDR3 bases are TGTGCCAGCAGATATATGGGGACACTTTATGGCTACACCTTC. This codes for CASRYMGTLYGYTF.

This chain uses TRBV3-1 with TRBJ1-1; D unresolved. Germline loops: CDR1 LGHDT, CDR2 YNNKEL (reference sequence). V was cut by 1 base and J by 0 bases, with 6 bases left in between. The CDR3 is made up of 14 amino acids. CDR3 loop: CASSQGGLNTEAFF. The CDR3 coding sequence is TGTGCCAGCAGCCAAGGCGGGCTGAACACTGAAGCTTTCTTT.

This clonotype has more than one count but fewer than ten. The chain couples TRBV7-3 to TRBJ1-1; unclear D gene. V was clipped by 5 bases and J by 0 bases, with 7 bases between them. The CDR3 sequence is 13 residues long. The germline CDR1 and CDR2 sequences are SGHTA and FQGTGA. In DNA, the CDR3 is TGTGCCAGCAGCGAGGGTCTGAACACTGAAGCTTTCTTT. Translating gives CASSEGLNTEAFF.

This clonotype has only a few counts. The chain combines TRBV7-9 with TRBJ2-5; D uncertain. Trimming removed 2 bases from V and 4 bases from J, with 8 bases in between. The CDR3 length is 13 residues. Germline values: CDR1 SEHNR, CDR2 FQNEAQ (reference sequence). As DNA, the CDR3 is TGTGCCAGCAGCTTAACCGCCAGAGAGACCCAGTACTTC. As protein: CASSLTARETQYF.

This clonotype was observed a few times. This chain links TRBV4-3 with TRBJ2-7; D tentatively fits TRBD1 or TRBD2 (5 bases each). The CDR3 sequence is 14 residues long. Germline-derived CDR1 and CDR2 are LGHNA and YSLEER. With 1 base removed from V and 10 bases from J, the gap between germline ends came to 17 bases. This CDR3 is CASSQGGASREQYF. The CDR3 DNA is TGCGCCAGCAGCCAAGGAGGGGCCTCTCGGGAACAGTACTTC.

This clonotype has just a few counts. The rearrangement links TRBV4-2 to TRBJ2-3, with D perhaps assigned TRBD1 or TRBD2 (5 bases each). The CDR3 has 15 residues. V lost 4 bases and J 2 bases, leaving 13 bases between the germline ends. The germline V gene has CDR1 LGHNA and CDR2 YNFKEQ. Here the CDR3 DNA reads TGTGCCAGCAGCCCCCGGGACGGTTACACAGATACGCAGTATTTT. Its translation is CASSPRDGYTDTQYF.

This chain uses TRBV5-5 with TRBJ2-7; D is uncertain. Trimming took off 4 bases at V and 2 bases at J, with 13 bases between the two ends. CDR3 length equals 14 residues. Germline assignment: CDR1 SGHKS and CDR2 YYEKEE (reference sequence). The CDR3 loop is CASSPPPIPYEQYF. In nucleotides, the CDR3 is TGTGCCAGCAGCCCCCCGCCGATCCCCTACGAGCAGTACTTC.

This chain connects TRBV12-3 or TRBV12-4 to TRBJ2-6, with D possibly matching TRBD1 (6 bases). The ends were cut back, 6 bases at V and 4 bases at J, with 16 bases in the middle. This CDR3 region has 16 residues. CDR3 DNA sequence: TGTGCCAGCAGCCCCTCCACAGGGTCCGGGGCCAACGTCCTGACTTTC. Residues: CASSPSTGSGANVLTF.

The V gene is TRBV28, the J gene TRBJ2-7; perhaps D is TRBD1 or TRBD2 (5 bases each). Germline V gene lookup returns CDR1 MDHEN and CDR2 SYDVKM. The CDR3 is made up of 15 amino acids. V was trimmed by 2 bases and J by 5 bases, leaving 16 bases between them. The CDR3 here is CASSLEEAGTNEQYV. The CDR3 region has the DNA TGTGCCAGCAGTTTAGAGGAGGCAGGGACGAACGAGCAGTACGTC.

This clonotype was observed a few times. The chain is built from TRBV9 and TRBJ2-3, with no clear D. The germline V and J ends were trimmed by 0 bases and 5 bases, with 10 bases remaining between them. The CDR3 has 14 residues. From germline, CDR1 is SGDLS and CDR2 YYNGEE. The CDR3 sequence: CASSVEGWLDTQYF. The CDR3 DNA reads as TGTGCCAGCAGCGTAGAAGGCTGGCTAGATACGCAGTATTTT.

This clonotype was detected ten times or more. The chain employs TRBV7-2 and TRBJ2-7, with D possibly called TRBD1 or TRBD2 (5 bases each). Trimming left V 7 bases short and J 6 bases short, with 19 bases between. Germline CDR1 and CDR2: SGHTA and FQGNSA. CDR3 length: 14 residues. The CDR3 protein is CASTMGTTFGEQYF. The CDR3 nucleotides read TGTGCCAGCACCATGGGGACCACCTTCGGCGAGCAGTACTTC.

The chain combines TRBV6-2 or TRBV6-3 with TRBJ2-1; D assignment may be TRBD1 or TRBD2 (5 bases each). This CDR3 is 17 amino acids long. Germline loops: CDR1 MNHEY, CDR2 SVGEGT. V gave up 2 bases and J gave up 8 bases, with 22 bases separating them. CDR3 in DNA: TGTGCCAGCAGTTACCGGCTAACCGGGACCATGGGGGATGAGCAGTTCTTC. This sequence encodes CASSYRLTGTMGDEQFF.

Only a few counts were recorded for this clonotype. The J gene is TRBJ2-1, the V gene TRBV7-6; 8 bases are shared with TRBD2. Germline V lookup: CDR1 SGHVS, CDR2 FNYEAQ. The junction had 10 bases not matched to a gene; V was cut back by 2 bases and J by 7 bases. The CDR3 runs to 16 residues. CDR3: CASSLLLPSGGNEQFF. The DNA of the CDR3 is TGTGCCAGCAGCTTACTCCTTCCGAGCGGGGGTAATGAGCAGTTCTTC.

The rearrangement links TRBV20-1 to TRBJ2-3; 9 bases are shared with TRBD2. Trimming took 6 bases from V and 4 from J; bases not matched to a gene: 11. The germline V gene encodes CDR1 DFQATT and CDR2 SNEGSKA (reference sequence). This CDR3 contains 15 residues. The chain's CDR3 is CSALLAGGPADTQYF. The CDR3 nucleotides are TGCAGTGCCCTTCTGGCGGGGGGGCCCGCAGATACGCAGTATTTT.

This clonotype was observed many times. This chain uses TRBV5-6 with TRBJ2-7, with D perhaps matching TRBD1 (6 bases). Trimming took 4 bases from V and 4 from J, leaving 9 bases between them. Per germline, CDR1 SGHDT and CDR2 YYEEEE. The CDR3 extends over 12 amino acids. CDR3 protein: CASSAGEYEQYV. The DNA for the CDR3 is TGTGCCAGCAGCGCAGGGGAGTACGAGCAGTACGTC.

This clonotype was counted only a few times. This chain uses TRBV4-1 with TRBJ2-2; no reliable D call. The V end lost 5 bases, the J end lost 6 bases, and 13 bases lay between the germline ends. Germline V CDR1 and CDR2: MGHRA, YSYEKL. The CDR3 consists of 14 residues. The CDR3 DNA reads as TGCGCCAGCAGCGCGCCCGGGTATTCCGGGGAGCTGTTTTTT. It codes for CASSAPGYSGELFF.

The chain uses TRBV12-3 or TRBV12-4 and TRBJ2-1, with a possible D match to TRBD1 (6 bases). V was cut by 8 bases and J by 3 bases, with 17 bases left in between. The CDR3 loop spans 15 amino acids. As DNA, the CDR3 is TGTGCCAGCCAACCGGACAGCGGCGACTACAATGAGCAGTTCTTC. Its translation is CASQPDSGDYNEQFF.

The DNA for the CDR3 is TGCAGTGTTTTAGGGGTAGCGGGAAGGCCGTGGGAGACCCAGTACTTC. Its translation: CSVLGVAGRPWETQYF. The V call is TRBV20-1, the J call TRBJ2-5; 8 nucleotides agree with TRBD2. The length of the CDR3 is 16 residues. Per germline, CDR1 DFQATT and CDR2 SNEGSKA (reference sequence). The junction had 18 bases not matched to a gene; V was cut back by 7 bases and J by 5 bases.